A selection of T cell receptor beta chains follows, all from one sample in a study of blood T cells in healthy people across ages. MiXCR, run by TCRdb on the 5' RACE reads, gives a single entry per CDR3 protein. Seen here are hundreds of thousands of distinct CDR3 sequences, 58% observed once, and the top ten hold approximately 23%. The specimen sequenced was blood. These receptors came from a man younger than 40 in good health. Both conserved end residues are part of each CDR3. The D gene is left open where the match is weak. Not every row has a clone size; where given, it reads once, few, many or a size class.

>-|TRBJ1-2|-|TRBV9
CASSVGPPRGTTSYTF
TGTGCCAGCAGCGTAGGCCCCCCCCGGGGAACGACAAGCTACACCTTC
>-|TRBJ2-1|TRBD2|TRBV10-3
CAISEPGAGGYNEQFF
TGTGCCATCAGTGAGCCGGGGGCGGGAGGATACAATGAGCAGTTCTTC
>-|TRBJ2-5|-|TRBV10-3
CAIFPIETQYF
TGTGCCATCTTTCCGATAGAGACCCAGTACTTC
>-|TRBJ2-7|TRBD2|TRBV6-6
CASSPSGSWYEQYF
TGTGCCAGCAGTCCCAGCGGGAGCTGGTACGAGCAGTACTTC
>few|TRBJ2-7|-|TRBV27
CASSLIGDLYEQYF
TGTGCCAGCAGTTTAATTGGAGATCTCTACGAGCAGTACTTC
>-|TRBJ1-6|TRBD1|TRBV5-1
CASSLVMDRSNSPLHF
TGCGCCAGCAGCTTGGTGATGGACAGGTCGAATTCACCCCTCCACTTT
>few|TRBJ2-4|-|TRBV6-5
CASSYSIYQVEAKNIQYF
TGTGCCAGCAGTTACTCGATATATCAGGTAGAAGCCAAAAACATTCAGTACTTC
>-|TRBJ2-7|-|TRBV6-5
CASSYATGYYEQYF
TGTGCCAGCAGTTACGCCACCGGTTACTACGAGCAGTACTTC
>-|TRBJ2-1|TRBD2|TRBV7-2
CASSLQAGGFYNEQFF
TGTGCCAGCAGCTTACAAGCGGGAGGGTTTTACAATGAGCAGTTCTTC
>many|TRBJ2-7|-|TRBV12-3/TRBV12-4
CASSLALYREQYF
TGTGCCAGCAGTCTGGCTCTCTATCGCGAGCAGTACTTC
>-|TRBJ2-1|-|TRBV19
CASSLTAPGDRVFDEQFF
TGTGCCAGTAGTTTGACAGCCCCAGGGGACCGCGTGTTCGATGAGCAGTTCTTC
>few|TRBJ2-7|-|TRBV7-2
CASSLVGLFTYEQYF
TGTGCCAGCAGCTTAGTCGGACTATTCACCTACGAGCAGTACTTC
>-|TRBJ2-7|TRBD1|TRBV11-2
CASSLDRAGVEQYF
TGTGCCAGCAGCCTAGACAGGGCCGGCGTGGAGCAGTACTTC
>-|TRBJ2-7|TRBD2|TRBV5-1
CASSDLAGVSNEQYF
TGCGCCAGCAGCGACCTAGCGGGAGTGAGTAATGAGCAGTACTTC
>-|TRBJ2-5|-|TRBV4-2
CASSQEFVGGDRQETQYF
TGTGCCAGCAGCCAAGAGTTTGTAGGGGGAGACAGGCAAGAGACCCAGTACTTC
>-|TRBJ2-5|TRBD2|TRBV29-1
CSTRNRRLASIRETQYF
TGCAGCACCCGAAACCGACGACTAGCGAGCATCAGGGAGACCCAGTACTTC
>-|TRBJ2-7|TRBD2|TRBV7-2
CASSLGGSVQYF
TGTGCCAGCAGCTTAGGCGGGAGTGTGCAGTACTTC
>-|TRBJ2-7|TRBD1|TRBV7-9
CASSLANSDREYDYEQYF
TGTGCCAGCAGCTTAGCGAACTCGGACAGGGAATACGACTACGAGCAGTACTTC
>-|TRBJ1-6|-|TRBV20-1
CSARAPGDSPLHF
TGCAGTGCTAGGGCACCAGGGGATTCACCCCTCCACTTT
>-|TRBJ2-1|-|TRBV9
CASSVSGAVNEQFF
TGTGCCAGCAGCGTATCGGGGGCGGTCAATGAGCAGTTCTTC
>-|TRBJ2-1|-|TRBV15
CATSRDRAWVNEQFF
TGTGCCACCAGCAGAGACAGGGCGTGGGTCAATGAGCAGTTCTTC
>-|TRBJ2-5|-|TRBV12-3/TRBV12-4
CASSLGGIQKTQYF
TGTGCCAGCAGCCTTGGGGGGATTCAGAAGACCCAGTACTTC
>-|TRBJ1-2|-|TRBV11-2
CASSPTRQGVYGYTF
TGTGCCAGCAGCCCCACGCGGCAAGGGGTCTATGGCTACACCTTC
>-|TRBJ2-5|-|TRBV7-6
CASSPYFLAARETQYF
TGTGCCAGCAGCCCTTACTTCCTAGCCGCCCGGGAGACCCAGTACTTC
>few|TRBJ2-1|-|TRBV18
CASTKQDSSYNEQFF
TGTGCCAGCACGAAACAGGACTCCTCCTACAATGAGCAGTTCTTC
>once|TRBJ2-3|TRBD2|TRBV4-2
CASSPKTSGETQYF
TGTGCCAGCAGCCCGAAGACTAGCGGGGAAACGCAGTATTTT
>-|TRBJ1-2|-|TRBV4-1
CASSQDPTGVYGYTF
TGCGCCAGCAGCCAAGATCCAACAGGTGTTTATGGCTACACCTTC
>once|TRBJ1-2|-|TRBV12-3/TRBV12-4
CASGRQGDGYTF
TGTGCCAGCGGCCGACAAGGGGATGGCTACACCTTC
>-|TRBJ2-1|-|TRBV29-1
CSVVRGGNNEQFF
TGCAGCGTTGTCCGTGGGGGGAACAATGAGCAGTTCTTC
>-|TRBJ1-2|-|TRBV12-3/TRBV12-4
CASTNYISGVDGYTF
TGTGCCAGCACCAATTACATCTCAGGGGTGGATGGCTACACCTTC
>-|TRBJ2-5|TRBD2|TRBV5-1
CASSSRTVAGGPEETQYF
TGCGCCAGCAGCTCCAGGACGGTAGCGGGAGGGCCGGAAGAGACCCAGTACTTC
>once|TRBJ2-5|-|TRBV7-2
CASSLSRIGRETQYF
TGTGCCAGCAGCTTATCTAGAATTGGCAGAGAGACCCAGTACTTC
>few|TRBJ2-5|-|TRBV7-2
CASSSQGGKETQYF
TGTGCCAGCAGCTCCCAGGGGGGGAAAGAGACCCAGTACTTC
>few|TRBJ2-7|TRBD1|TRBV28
CASNAYLGTGRNEQYF
TGTGCCAGCAACGCTTACCTCGGGACAGGGCGCAACGAGCAGTACTTC
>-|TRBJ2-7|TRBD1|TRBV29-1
CSAYDRDSTDYEQYF
TGCAGCGCATACGACCGGGACAGCACAGACTACGAGCAGTACTTC
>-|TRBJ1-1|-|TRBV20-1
CSARVGRDMSTEAFF
TGCAGTGCTAGGGTGGGGAGGGATATGAGCACTGAAGCTTTCTTT
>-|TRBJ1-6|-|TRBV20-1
CSARGSGDSPLHF
TGCAGTGCTAGGGGGTCCGGGGATTCACCCCTCCACTTT
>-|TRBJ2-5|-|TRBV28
CASISGAGPCQETQYF
TGTGCCAGCATATCCGGAGCCGGGCCGTGCCAAGAGACCCAGTACTTC
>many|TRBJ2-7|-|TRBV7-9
CASSPRSYEQYF
TGTGCCAGCAGCCCGCGTTCGTACGAGCAGTACTTC
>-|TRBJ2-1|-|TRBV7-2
CASTVQLGGNEQFF
TGTGCCAGCACCGTACAATTAGGGGGGAATGAGCAGTTCTTC
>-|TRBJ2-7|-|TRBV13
CASSSQDRYEQYF
TGTGCCAGCAGCTCCCAGGACCGCTACGAGCAGTACTTC
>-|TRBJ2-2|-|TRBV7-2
CASSDDFNTGELFF
TGTGCCAGCAGCGACGACTTTAACACCGGGGAGCTGTTTTTT
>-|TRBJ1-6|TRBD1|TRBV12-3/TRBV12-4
CASSRDRGLSPLHF
TGTGCCAGCAGTAGGGACAGGGGGTTGTCACCCCTCCACTTT
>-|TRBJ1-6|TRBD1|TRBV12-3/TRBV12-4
CASSPQTGENSPLHF
TGTGCCAGCAGTCCCCAAACAGGGGAAAATTCACCCCTCCACTTT
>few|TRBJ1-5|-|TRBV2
CASSGRVSQPQHF
TGTGCCAGCAGCGGGCGGGTTAGTCAGCCCCAGCATTTT
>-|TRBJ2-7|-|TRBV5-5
CASSLSGTSFYEQYF
TGTGCCAGCAGCTTGTCGGGGACCTCCTTTTACGAGCAGTACTTC
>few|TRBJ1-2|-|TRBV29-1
CSVDKGLTF
TGCAGCGTTGATAAGGGGCTCACCTTC